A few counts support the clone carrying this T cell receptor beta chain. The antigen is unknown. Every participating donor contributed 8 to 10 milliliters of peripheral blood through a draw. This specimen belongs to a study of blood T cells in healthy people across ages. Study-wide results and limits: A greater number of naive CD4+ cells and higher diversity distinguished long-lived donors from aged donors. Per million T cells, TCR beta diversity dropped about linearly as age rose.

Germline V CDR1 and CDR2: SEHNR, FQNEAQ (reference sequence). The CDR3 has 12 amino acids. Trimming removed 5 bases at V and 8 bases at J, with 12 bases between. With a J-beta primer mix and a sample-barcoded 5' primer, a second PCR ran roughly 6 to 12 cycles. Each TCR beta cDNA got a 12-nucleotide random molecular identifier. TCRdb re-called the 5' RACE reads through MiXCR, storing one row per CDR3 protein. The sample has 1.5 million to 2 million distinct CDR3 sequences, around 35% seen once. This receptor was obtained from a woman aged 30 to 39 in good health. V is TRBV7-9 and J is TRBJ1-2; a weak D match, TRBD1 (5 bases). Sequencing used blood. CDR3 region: CASSPGSLGYTF. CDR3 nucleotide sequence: TGTGCCAGCAGCCCAGGGAGTTTGGGCTACACCTTC.